Listed below are T cell receptor beta chains from one sample, sequenced in a study of cytomegalovirus exposure and HLA in healthy donors. Clones were sequenced by immunoSEQ multiplex PCR, and TCRdb holds only the in-frame ones, with some missing. The sample carries about 240,000 clones, approximately 80% recorded once. Sequenced material: PBMCs. The origin of the receptors is a woman aged 55 to 70 in good health and CMV-seropositive. CDR3s include the opening cysteine and the closing phenylalanine or tryptophan. Fields, in order: CDR3 protein, CDR3 DNA, V gene, J gene, D gene, clone size. D genes are given only for firm matches. For some rows the clone size is stated as once, few or many, or as a class when expanded; others skip it.

CASSLAGGVRNEQFF,TGTGCCAGCAGTTTAGCGGGAGGGGTAAGGAATGAGCAGTTCTTC,TRBV27,TRBJ2-1,TRBD2,.
CASSPKETQYF,TGTGCCAGCTCACCTAAAGAGACCCAGTACTTC,TRBV18,TRBJ2-5,.,.
CASSYSIYRYNEQFF,TGTGCCAGCAGTTACTCGATTTATCGGTACAATGAGCAGTTCTTC,TRBV6-5,TRBJ2-1,.,.
CASSLDPTRPRDTQYF,TGCGCCAGCAGCTTGGACCCTACACGACCGCGGGATACGCAGTATTTT,TRBV5-1,TRBJ2-3,.,.
CASSQAGTSLSEQYF,TGCGCCAGCAGCCAAGCCGGGACTAGCTTGAGCGAGCAGTACTTC,TRBV4-1,TRBJ2-7,TRBD2,.
CASSSGGAGGGTEAFF,TGTGCCAGCAGCTCCGGCGGAGCGGGGGGTGGCACTGAAGCTTTCTTT,TRBV7-9,TRBJ1-1,.,few
CASSPQGTVEKLFF,TGTGCCAGCTCACCACAGGGGACAGTCGAAAAACTGTTTTTT,TRBV18,TRBJ1-4,TRBD1,few
CATSREPVYTGELFF,TGTGCCACCAGCAGAGAGCCGGTGTACACCGGGGAGCTGTTTTTT,TRBV15,TRBJ2-2,.,.
CASGRKGYEQYF,TGTGCCAGCGGGAGGAAAGGGTACGAGCAGTACTTC,TRBV28,TRBJ2-7,.,.
CASSLRTSGTNNEQFF,TGTGCCAGCTCGCTCCGGACTAGCGGGACCAACAATGAGCAGTTCTTC,TRBV18,TRBJ2-1,TRBD2,.
CASNVAGHQPQHF,TGTGCCAGCAATGTGGCTGGTCATCAGCCCCAGCATTTT,TRBV2,TRBJ1-5,.,.
CASSSVDTQYF,TGTGCCAGCAGCTCGGTAGATACGCAGTATTTT,TRBV7-9,TRBJ2-3,.,.
CASSPGYQETQYF,TGTGCCAGCTCCCCGGGTTATCAAGAGACCCAGTACTTC,TRBV18,TRBJ2-5,.,few
CASSPGQGAYGYTF,TGCGCCAGCAGCCCGGGACAGGGGGCATATGGCTACACCTTC,TRBV5-1,TRBJ1-2,TRBD1,.
CASSPLSSSNYGYTF,TGTGCCAGCTCACCTCTTAGCAGCTCTAACTATGGCTACACCTTC,TRBV18,TRBJ1-2,.,.
CASSLTGGTTGDEQFF,TGCGCCAGCAGCTTAACAGGGGGAACGACGGGCGATGAGCAGTTCTTC,TRBV5-1,TRBJ2-1,TRBD1,.
CASSMYRGGSYNEQFF,TGTGCCAGCAGTATGTACAGGGGAGGATCATACAATGAGCAGTTCTTC,TRBV28,TRBJ2-1,.,.
CASSYSSGISYEQYF,TGTGCCAGCAGTTACTCGTCAGGGATTTCCTACGAGCAGTACTTC,TRBV6-5,TRBJ2-7,.,.
CASSPGQRPDTQYF,TGCGCCAGCAGTCCGGGACAAAGACCAGATACGCAGTATTTT,TRBV10-1,TRBJ2-3,.,.
CASSTGGTSGIEQYF,TGTGCCAGTAGTACCGGCGGGACTAGCGGGATCGAGCAGTACTTC,TRBV19,TRBJ2-7,TRBD2,.
CASSGRTGVVGTGELFF,TGTGCCAGCAGTGGCCGTACAGGGGTCGTGGGCACCGGGGAGCTGTTTTTT,TRBV6-1,TRBJ2-2,TRBD1,.
CASNRQGFGTDTQYF,TGTGCCAGCAATCGACAGGGATTCGGGACAGATACGCAGTATTTT,TRBV2,TRBJ2-3,TRBD1,.
CASSATVAGGKHEQFF,TGTGCCAGCAGCGCCACCGTAGCGGGAGGGAAGCATGAGCAGTTCTTC,TRBV9,TRBJ2-1,TRBD2,.
CASSSGLDDEQFF,TGTGCCAGCAGCTCCGGACTAGACGATGAGCAGTTCTTC,TRBV7-3,TRBJ2-1,TRBD2,.
CASSPSESTGLYEQYF,TGTGCCAGCTCACCATCCGAATCGACAGGCCTCTACGAGCAGTACTTC,TRBV18,TRBJ2-7,.,.
CASSFPVGRGTEAFF,TGTGCCAGCAGTTTTCCGGTCGGAAGGGGGACTGAAGCTTTCTTT,TRBV28,TRBJ1-1,.,.
CASSPRTGGLEQYF,TGTGCCAGCTCTCCGCGGACAGGGGGCCTCGAGCAGTACTTC,TRBV9,TRBJ2-7,TRBD1,.
CASSQEKGDYWNSPLHF,TGCGCCAGCAGCCAAGAAAAGGGGGACTATTGGAATTCACCCCTCCACTTT,TRBV4-1,TRBJ1-6,.,.
CASSASRGDGYTF,TGTGCCAGCAGTGCGTCCAGGGGGGATGGCTACACCTTC,TRBV2,TRBJ1-2,TRBD1,.
CASSLVWQDGGRVSYEQYF,TGCGCCAGCAGCTTAGTTTGGCAAGATGGCGGGAGGGTTTCCTACGAGCAGTACTTC,TRBV5-1,TRBJ2-7,TRBD2,.
CASSQDSGGLAGASEQFF,TGCGCCAGCAGCCAAGACAGCGGGGGACTAGCGGGGGCCAGCGAGCAGTTCTTC,TRBV5-1,TRBJ2-1,TRBD2,.
CASSSQGFNYGYTF,TGCGCCAGCAGTTCACAGGGTTTCAACTATGGCTACACCTTC,TRBV5-1,TRBJ1-2,.,once